These 9 T cell receptor beta chains originate from one sample sequenced in a study of radiation and T cells in renal cell carcinoma (dated by TCRdb to 2020 to 2021). Read against the paper, the sample's time point label means: blood 4 weeks post-SBRT, at nephrectomy. The treatment or condition label corresponds to: 15 Gy SBRT to primary tumor, nephrectomy 4 weeks later. The library relied on the immunoSEQ multiplex PCR assay. TCRdb holds this immuneACCESS table with in-frame rearrangements only. Some clones are missing; in checked studies, unresolved V genes explain under half, and the rest has no known cause. This sample is represented by fewer than 200,000 clones; 88% of them were singletons. Roughly 12% of the sample goes to the ten largest clones. The sample was blood, taken from a patient whose treatment included radiotherapy and nephrectomy. All receptors derive from a woman between 45 and 65 years old with renal cell carcinoma.

This chain uses TRBV18 with TRBJ1-5; TRBD1 matches at 7 bases. The CDR3 is made up of 15 amino acids. V lost 4 bases, J lost 3 bases, and 6 bases stayed unmatched. CDR1 and CDR2 (germline): KGHSH, LQKENI. In DNA form, the CDR3 reads TGTGCCAGCTCACTCACGGACAGGTCCAATCAGCCCCAGCATTTT. As protein: CASSLTDRSNQPQHF. Full variable domain (outside the CDR3, taken from reference TRBV18 and TRBJ1-5): NAGVMQNPRHLVRRRGQEARLRCSPMKGHSHVYWYRQLPEEGLKFMVYLQKENIIDESGMPKERFSAEFPKEGPSILRIQQVVRGDSAAYFCASSLTDRSNQPQHFGDGTRLSIL.

This sequence joins TRBV18 and TRBJ2-3; the match to TRBD2 covers 14 bases. This CDR3 comprises 17 residues. Per germline, CDR1 KGHSH and CDR2 LQKENI. V gave up 5 bases and J gave up 0 bases; unmatched junction bases: 4. CDR3 bases: TGTGCCAGCTCATCTCGGACTAGCGGGGGGAGCACAGATACGCAGTATTTT. Amino acid sequence: CASSSRTSGGSTDTQYF. The variable domain in full, completed from reference TRBV18 and TRBJ2-3, reads NAGVMQNPRHLVRRRGQEARLRCSPMKGHSHVYWYRQLPEEGLKFMVYLQKENIIDESGMPKERFSAEFPKEGPSILRIQQVVRGDSAAYFCASSSRTSGGSTDTQYFGPGTRLTVL.

The CDR3 is CASSITGHLDGYTF. In nucleotides, the CDR3 is TGTGCCAGTAGTATAACGGGACACCTGGATGGCTACACCTTC. The chain carries TRBV19 and TRBJ1-2; D is possibly TRBD1 (6 bases). This CDR3 is 14 amino acids long. V lost 2 bases to trimming and J lost 6 bases, with 13 bases between them. CDR1 and CDR2 (germline): LNHDA, SQIVND (reference sequence).

This rearrangement joins TRBV30 to TRBJ2-7; 9 nucleotides align to TRBD1. The CDR3 loop spans 14 amino acids. The trim removed 7 bases at V and 0 bases at J, leaving 7 bases unmatched. Germline V gene sequence: CDR1 GTSNPN, CDR2 SVGIG (reference sequence). CDR3 loop: CAYEDRGSSYEQYF. The DNA of the CDR3 is TGTGCCTACGAGGACAGGGGAAGCTCCTACGAGCAGTACTTC.

V is TRBV6-1 and J is TRBJ2-1; 8 nucleotides line up with TRBD1. Per germline, CDR1 MNHNS and CDR2 SASEGT. V shed 5 bases, J shed 0 bases, and the junction held 3 bases outside the gene matches. This CDR3 is built from 15 residues. The CDR3 here is CASSRQGLSYNEQFF. CDR3 sequence (DNA): TGTGCCAGCAGTAGACAGGGGCTCTCCTACAATGAGCAGTTCTTC.

The chain recombines TRBV25-1 with TRBJ1-2; TRBD1 matches at 7 bases. Germline lookup yields CDR1 MGHDK and CDR2 SYGVNS. J lost 5 bases, V lost 3 bases, and 9 bases had no gene match. This CDR3 has 15 residues. CDR3 residues: CASSDPTGTEYGYTF. In DNA form, the CDR3 reads TGTGCCAGCAGTGACCCTACCGGGACAGAGTATGGCTACACCTTC.

This rearrangement joins TRBV2 to TRBJ1-5, with D tentatively TRBD1 (5 bases). Germline CDR1 reads SNHLY; CDR2 reads FYNNEI. The CDR3 loop spans 13 amino acids. V was trimmed by 4 bases and J by 9 bases, leaving 13 bases between them. CDR3 coding DNA: TGTGCCAGCAGTGGGCTGGGGCAGGGGCCCCAGCATTTT. Amino acid sequence: CASSGLGQGPQHF.

V is TRBV6-6 and J is TRBJ1-1; D gene ambiguous. This CDR3 region has 13 residues. Germline assignment: CDR1 MNHNY and CDR2 SVGAGI (reference sequence). The V gene lost 7 bases and the J gene lost 3 bases, with 12 bases spanning the gap. This CDR3 is CASTFETDTEAFF. In DNA, the CDR3 is TGTGCCAGCACCTTCGAGACTGACACTGAAGCTTTCTTT.

The chain couples TRBV19 to TRBJ1-4; D might be TRBD1 (6 bases). The V end was cut by 7 bases, the J end by 0 bases, with 12 bases between. The germline CDR1 and CDR2 sequences are LNHDA and SQIVND (reference sequence). The CDR3 spans 15 residues. The CDR3 here is CASKGNRATNEKLFF. The CDR3 nucleotides are TGTGCCAGTAAGGGAAACAGGGCAACTAATGAAAAACTGTTTTTT.